The entry below describes one T cell receptor (beta chain). What it recognizes is unknown. The entry originates in a study of T cell responses to AZD1222 COVID-19 vaccine. CDR3 length equals 14 residues. V was trimmed by 1 base and J by 0 bases, leaving 6 bases between them. CDR1 and CDR2 (germline): SGHVS, FQNEAQ. Assay used: immunoSEQ multiplex PCR; TCRdb lists only in-frame clones, some missing. This repertoire shows over 120,000 clones, 80% to 90% found once; its top ten account for 1.6%. Findings and caveats of the study: It should be noted that donors were predominantly white British and more often female, and clonal diversity was possibly underestimated.

The sample here was peripheral blood, taken on day 0 of AZD1222 vaccination. This chain links TRBV7-8 with TRBJ2-5; tentatively, D is TRBD2 (5 bases). This receptor was obtained from an adult in good health. CDR3 amino acids: CASSLVRDQETQYF. The CDR3 region has the DNA TGTGCCAGCAGCTTAGTGCGGGACCAAGAGACCCAGTACTTC.